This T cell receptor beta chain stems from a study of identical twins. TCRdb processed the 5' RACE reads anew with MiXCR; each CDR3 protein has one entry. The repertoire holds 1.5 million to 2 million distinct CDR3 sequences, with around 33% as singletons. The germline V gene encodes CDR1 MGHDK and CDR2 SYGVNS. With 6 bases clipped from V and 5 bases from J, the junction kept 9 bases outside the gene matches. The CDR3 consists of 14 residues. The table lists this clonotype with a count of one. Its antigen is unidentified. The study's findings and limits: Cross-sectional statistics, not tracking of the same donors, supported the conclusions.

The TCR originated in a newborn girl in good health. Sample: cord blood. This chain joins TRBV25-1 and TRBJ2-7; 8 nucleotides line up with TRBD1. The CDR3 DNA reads TGTGCCAGCAGGAAACAGGGGGTAATCCACGAGCAGTACTTC. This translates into CASRKQGVIHEQYF.